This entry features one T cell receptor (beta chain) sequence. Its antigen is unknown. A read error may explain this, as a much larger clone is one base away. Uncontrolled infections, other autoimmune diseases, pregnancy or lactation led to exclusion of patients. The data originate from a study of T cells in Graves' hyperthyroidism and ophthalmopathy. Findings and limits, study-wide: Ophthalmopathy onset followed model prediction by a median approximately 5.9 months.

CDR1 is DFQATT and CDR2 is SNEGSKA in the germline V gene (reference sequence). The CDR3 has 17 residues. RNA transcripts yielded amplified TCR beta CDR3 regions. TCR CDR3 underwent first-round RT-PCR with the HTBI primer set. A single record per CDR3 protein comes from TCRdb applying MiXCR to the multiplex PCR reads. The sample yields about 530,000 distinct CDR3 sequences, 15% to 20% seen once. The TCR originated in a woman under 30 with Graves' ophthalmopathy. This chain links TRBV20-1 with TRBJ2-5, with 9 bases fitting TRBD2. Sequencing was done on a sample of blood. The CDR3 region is CNAKRLAGTSGVETQYF. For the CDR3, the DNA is TGCAATGCAAAACGGCTAGCGGGAACCAGCGGGGTGGAGACCCAGTACTTC.